This TCR beta chain was recorded in a study of cytomegalovirus exposure and HLA in healthy donors. Germline CDR1 is SEHNR and CDR2 is FQNEAQ (reference sequence). V gave up 2 bases and J gave up 0 bases, with 10 bases separating them. The CDR3 runs 15 residues. Findings and caveats of the study: Reported performance of the classifier showed diagnosis of cytomegalovirus status with high specificity and sensitivity. A missense variant in DCLRE1C was later tied to TCR beta V- and J-gene trimming. Later analysis found that TCR beta chains associated with HLA were more clonally expanded than other, equally common chains. In vitro confirmation showed a few CMV-associated chains to be CMV antigen specific.

PCR primers comprised 60 Vbeta and 13 Jbeta primers. The table came from immunoSEQ multiplex PCR; TCRdb's copy has only in-frame clones and leaves some out. This table holds 68,000 or so clones. Notes on this clone: Its specificity is unknown.

The sequence was obtained from a female donor in good health and CMV-seropositive. Input material: PBMCs. The chain links TRBV7-9 to TRBJ1-2; D remains ambiguous. CDR3 nucleotide sequence: TGTGCCAGCAGCTTATGGATGGGAGCTAACTATGGCTACACCTTC. This gives the protein CASSLWMGANYGYTF.